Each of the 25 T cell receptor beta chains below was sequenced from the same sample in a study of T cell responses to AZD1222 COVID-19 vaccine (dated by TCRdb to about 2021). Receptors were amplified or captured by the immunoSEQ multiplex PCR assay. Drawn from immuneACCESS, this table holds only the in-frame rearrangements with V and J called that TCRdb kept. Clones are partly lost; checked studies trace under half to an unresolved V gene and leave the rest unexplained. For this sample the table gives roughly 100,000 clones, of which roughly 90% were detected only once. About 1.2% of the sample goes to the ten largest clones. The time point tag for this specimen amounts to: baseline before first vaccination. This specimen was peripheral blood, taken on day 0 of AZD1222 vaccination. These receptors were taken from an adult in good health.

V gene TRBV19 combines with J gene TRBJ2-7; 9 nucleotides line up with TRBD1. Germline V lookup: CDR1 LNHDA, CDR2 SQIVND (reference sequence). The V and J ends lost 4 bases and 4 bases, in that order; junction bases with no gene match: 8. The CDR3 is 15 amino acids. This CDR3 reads CASSKQGQGSYEQYF. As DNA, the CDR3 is TGTGCCAGTAGTAAACAGGGACAGGGAAGTTACGAGCAGTACTTC. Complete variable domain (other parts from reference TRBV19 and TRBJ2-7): DGGITQSPKYLFRKEGQNVTLSCEQNLNHDAMYWYRQDPGQGLRLIYYSQIVNDFQKGDIAEGYSVSREKKESFPLTVTSAQKNPTAFYLCASSKQGQGSYEQYFGPGTRLTVT.

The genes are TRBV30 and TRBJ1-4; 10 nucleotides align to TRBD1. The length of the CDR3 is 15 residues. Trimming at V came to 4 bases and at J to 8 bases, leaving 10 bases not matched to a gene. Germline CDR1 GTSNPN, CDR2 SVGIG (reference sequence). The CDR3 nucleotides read TGTGCCTGGACCGCCGGGACAGGGGAAGGGGAAAAACTGTTTTTT. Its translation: CAWTAGTGEGEKLFF. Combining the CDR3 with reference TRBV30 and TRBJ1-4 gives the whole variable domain SQTIHQWPATLVQPVGSPLSLECTVEGTSNPNLYWYRQAAGRGLQLLFYSVGIGQISSEVPQNLSASRPQDRQFILSSKKLLLSDSGFYLCAWTAGTGEGEKLFFGSGTQLSVL.

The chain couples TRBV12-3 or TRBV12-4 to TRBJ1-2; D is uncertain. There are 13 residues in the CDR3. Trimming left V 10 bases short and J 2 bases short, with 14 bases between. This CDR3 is CATSEGSNYGYTF. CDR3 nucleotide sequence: TGTGCCACGTCAGAGGGTTCAAACTATGGCTACACCTTC.

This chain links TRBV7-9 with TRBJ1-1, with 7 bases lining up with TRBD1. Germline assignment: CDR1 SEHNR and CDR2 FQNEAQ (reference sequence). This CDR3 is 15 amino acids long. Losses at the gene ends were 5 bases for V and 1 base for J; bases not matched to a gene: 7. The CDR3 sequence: CASSLLGTENTEAFF. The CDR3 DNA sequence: TGTGCCAGCAGCCTCCTGGGGACAGAGAACACTGAAGCTTTCTTT.

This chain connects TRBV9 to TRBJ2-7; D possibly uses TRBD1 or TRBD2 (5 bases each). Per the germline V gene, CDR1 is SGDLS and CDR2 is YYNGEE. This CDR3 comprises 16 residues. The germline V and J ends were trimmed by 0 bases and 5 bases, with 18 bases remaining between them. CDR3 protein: CASSVANGAGTDEQYF. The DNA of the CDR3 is TGTGCCAGCAGCGTAGCTAACGGGGCAGGGACCGACGAGCAGTACTTC.

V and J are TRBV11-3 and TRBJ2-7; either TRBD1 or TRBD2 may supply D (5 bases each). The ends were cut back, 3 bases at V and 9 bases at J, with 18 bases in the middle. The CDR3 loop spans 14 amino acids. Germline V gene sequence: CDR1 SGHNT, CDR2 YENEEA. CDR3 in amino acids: CASSFPGPLRGQYF. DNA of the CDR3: TGTGCCAGCAGCTTCCCGGGACCTTTACGGGGGCAGTACTTC.

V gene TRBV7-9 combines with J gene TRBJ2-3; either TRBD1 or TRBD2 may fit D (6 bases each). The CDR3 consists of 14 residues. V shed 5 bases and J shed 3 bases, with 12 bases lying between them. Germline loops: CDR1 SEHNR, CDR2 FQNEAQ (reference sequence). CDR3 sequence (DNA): TGTGCCAGCAGCCCTGGGGGGCTGACAGATACGCAGTATTTT. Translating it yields CASSPGGLTDTQYF.

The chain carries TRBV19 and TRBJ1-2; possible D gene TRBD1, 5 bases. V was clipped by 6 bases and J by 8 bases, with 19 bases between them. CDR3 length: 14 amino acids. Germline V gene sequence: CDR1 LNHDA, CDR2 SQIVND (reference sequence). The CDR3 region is CASSRAQGVWGYTF. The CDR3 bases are TGTGCCAGTAGCAGAGCGCAGGGAGTCTGGGGCTACACCTTC.

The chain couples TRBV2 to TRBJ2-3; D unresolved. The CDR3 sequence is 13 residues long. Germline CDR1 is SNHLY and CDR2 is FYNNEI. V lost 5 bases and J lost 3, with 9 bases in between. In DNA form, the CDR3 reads TGTGCCAGCAGTACCGATAGAACAGATACGCAGTATTTT. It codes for CASSTDRTDTQYF.

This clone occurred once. CDR3 coding DNA: TGTGCCTGGAGTCTACAGGGGAGCCTAGGCTACACCTTC. Translated, it gives CAWSLQGSLGYTF. The rearrangement uses TRBV30 and TRBJ1-2; 7 bases match TRBD1. Germline V gene lookup returns CDR1 GTSNPN and CDR2 SVGIG (reference sequence). The CDR3 has 13 amino acids. Trimming cost V 2 bases and J 8 bases; bases outside gene matches: 8.

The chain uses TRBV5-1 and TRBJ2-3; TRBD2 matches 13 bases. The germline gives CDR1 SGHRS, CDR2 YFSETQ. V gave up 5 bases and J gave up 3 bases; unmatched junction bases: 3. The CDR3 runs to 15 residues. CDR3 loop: CASSPGLAGTDTQYF. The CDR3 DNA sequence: TGCGCCAGCAGTCCGGGACTAGCGGGGACAGATACGCAGTATTTT.

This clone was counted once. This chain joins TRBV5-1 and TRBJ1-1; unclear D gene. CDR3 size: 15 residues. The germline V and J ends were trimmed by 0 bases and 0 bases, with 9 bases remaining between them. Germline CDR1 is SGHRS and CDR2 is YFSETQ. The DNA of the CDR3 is TGCGCCAGCAGCTTGGTGGGTCGGGTGAACACTGAAGCTTTCTTT. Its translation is CASSLVGRVNTEAFF.

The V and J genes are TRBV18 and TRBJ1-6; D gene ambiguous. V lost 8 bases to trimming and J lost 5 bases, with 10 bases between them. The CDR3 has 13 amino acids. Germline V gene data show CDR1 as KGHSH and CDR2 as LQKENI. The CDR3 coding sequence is TGTGCCAGCGGAACGGCTAATAATTCACCCCTCCACTTT. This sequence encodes CASGTANNSPLHF.

The DNA of the CDR3 is TGTGCCACCGGCAGGGGCGAAAACACAGATACGCAGTATTTT. Encoded protein: CATGRGENTDTQYF. The chain recombines TRBV24-1 with TRBJ2-3; D possibly corresponds to TRBD1 (6 bases). The CDR3 length is 14 residues. Trimming took 9 bases from V and 2 from J, leaving 14 bases between them. Per the germline V gene, CDR1 is KGHDR and CDR2 is SFDVKD.

CDR3 bases: TGTGCCAGCAGTTATCCTCGAGGTGGGAGCTATGGCTACACCTTC. Encoded protein: CASSYPRGGSYGYTF. The rearrangement uses TRBV6-2 or TRBV6-3 and TRBJ1-2; D uncertain. Germline lookup yields CDR1 MNHEY and CDR2 SVGEGT. CDR3 length equals 15 residues. V lost 3 bases and J lost 4, with 15 bases in between.

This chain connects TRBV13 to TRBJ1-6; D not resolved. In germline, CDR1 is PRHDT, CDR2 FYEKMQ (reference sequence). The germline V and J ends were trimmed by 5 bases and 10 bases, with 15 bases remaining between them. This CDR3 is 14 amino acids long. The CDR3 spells CASSIRLEDSPLHF. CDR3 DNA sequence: TGTGCCAGCAGCATACGCCTTGAGGACTCACCCCTCCACTTT.

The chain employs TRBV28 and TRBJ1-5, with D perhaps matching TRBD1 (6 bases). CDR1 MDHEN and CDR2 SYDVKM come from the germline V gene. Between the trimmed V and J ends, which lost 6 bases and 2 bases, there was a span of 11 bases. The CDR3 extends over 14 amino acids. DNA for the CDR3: TGTGCCAGCAGGCCTCCAGGGGGCAATCAGCCCCAGCATTTT. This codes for CASRPPGGNQPQHF.

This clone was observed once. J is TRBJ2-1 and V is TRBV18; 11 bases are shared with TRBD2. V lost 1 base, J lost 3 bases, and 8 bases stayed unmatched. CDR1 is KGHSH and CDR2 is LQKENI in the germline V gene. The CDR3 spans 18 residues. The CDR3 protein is CASSPRMLAGGFYNEQFF. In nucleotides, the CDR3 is TGTGCCAGCTCACCACGGATGTTAGCGGGGGGGTTCTACAATGAGCAGTTCTTC.

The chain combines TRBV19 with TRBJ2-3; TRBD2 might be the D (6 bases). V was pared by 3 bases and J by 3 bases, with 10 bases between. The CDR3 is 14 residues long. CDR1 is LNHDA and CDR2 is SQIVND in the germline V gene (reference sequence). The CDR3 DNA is TGTGCCAGTAGTATCGGCGGGAAGACAGATACGCAGTATTTT. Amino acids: CASSIGGKTDTQYF.

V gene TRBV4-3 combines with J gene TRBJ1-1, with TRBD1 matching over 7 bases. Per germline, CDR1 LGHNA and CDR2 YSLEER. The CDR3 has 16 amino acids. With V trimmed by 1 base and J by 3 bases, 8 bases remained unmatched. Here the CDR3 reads CASSQAPDRAYTEAFF. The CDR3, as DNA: TGCGCCAGCAGCCAAGCCCCAGACAGGGCGTACACTGAAGCTTTCTTT.

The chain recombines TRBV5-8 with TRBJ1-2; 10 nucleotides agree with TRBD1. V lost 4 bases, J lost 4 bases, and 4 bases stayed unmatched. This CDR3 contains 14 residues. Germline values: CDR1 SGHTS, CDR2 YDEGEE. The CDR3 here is CASSTWTGGYGYTF. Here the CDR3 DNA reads TGTGCCAGCAGCACGTGGACAGGGGGCTATGGCTACACCTTC.

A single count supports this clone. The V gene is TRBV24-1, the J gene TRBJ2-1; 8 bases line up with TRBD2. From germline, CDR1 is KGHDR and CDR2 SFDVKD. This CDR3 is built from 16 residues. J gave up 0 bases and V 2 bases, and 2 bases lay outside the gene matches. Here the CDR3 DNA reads TGTGCCACCAGTGATTCCAGCGGGGGCTCCTACAATGAGCAGTTCTTC. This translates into CATSDSSGGSYNEQFF.

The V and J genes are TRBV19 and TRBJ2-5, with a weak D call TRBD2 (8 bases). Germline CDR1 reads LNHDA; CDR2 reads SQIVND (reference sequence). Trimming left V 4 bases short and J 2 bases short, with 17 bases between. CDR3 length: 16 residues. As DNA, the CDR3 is TGTGCCAGTAGTAGCCCCCGGGGGGGACAGCAAGAGACCCAGTACTTC. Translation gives CASSSPRGGQQETQYF.

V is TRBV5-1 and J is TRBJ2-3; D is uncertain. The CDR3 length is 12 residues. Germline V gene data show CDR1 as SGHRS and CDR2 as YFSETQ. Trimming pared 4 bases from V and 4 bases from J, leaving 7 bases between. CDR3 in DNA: TGCGCCAGCAGCAGATCAGCAGATACGCAGTATTTT. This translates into CASSRSADTQYF.

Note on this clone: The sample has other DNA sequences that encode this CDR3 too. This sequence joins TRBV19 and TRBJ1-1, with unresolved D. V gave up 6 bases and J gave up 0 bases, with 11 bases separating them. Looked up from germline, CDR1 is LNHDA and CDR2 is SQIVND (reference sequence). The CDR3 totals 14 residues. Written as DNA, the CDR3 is TGTGCCAGTAGCATTGGGCAAATGAACACTGAAGCTTTCTTT. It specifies CASSIGQMNTEAFF.